This section outlines one T cell receptor (beta chain) sequence together with its context. This sample was taken from a study of T cell changes during pregnancy in multiple sclerosis. Per germline, CDR1 SGHRS and CDR2 YFSETQ. The CDR3 loop spans 15 amino acids. Trimming cost V 4 bases and J 5 bases; bases outside gene matches: 7. Libraries were prepared by immunoSEQ multiplex PCR; TCRdb keeps only in-frame clonotypes and omits some of them. The repertoire has 30,000 or so clones, approximately 90% of them found once; the top ten carry 5% to 6%. The clonotype originates from a female donor with multiple sclerosis, enrolled in a pregnancy study. The chain links TRBV5-1 to TRBJ2-7; TRBD2 agrees at 12 bases. The input for sequencing was CD8+ T cells from peripheral blood mononuclear cells, taken in the first trimester of pregnancy. CDR3 DNA sequence: TGCGCCAGCAGCCTCGGGACTAGCGGGTTCGACGAGCAGTACTTC. It yields the protein CASSLGTSGFDEQYF. Together with reference TRBV5-1 and TRBJ2-7, the CDR3 gives the full variable domain: KAGVTQTPRYLIKTRGQQVTLSCSPISGHRSVSWYQQTPGQGLQFLFEYFSETQRNKGNFPGRFSGRQFSNSRSEMNVSTLELGDSALYLCASSLGTSGFDEQYFGPGTRLTVT.